This T cell receptor (beta chain) was recorded in a study of cytomegalovirus exposure and HLA in healthy donors. Points from the study as a whole: Excluded were some V segments that proved indistinguishable, including TRBV6-2 and TRBV6-3.

Germline V gene data show CDR1 as MDHEN and CDR2 as SYDVKM. The CDR3 length is 12 residues. Trimming took off 6 bases at V and 2 bases at J, with 7 bases between the two ends. This clone showed up just once. Its target is not known. This specimen includes other DNA sequences encoding the same CDR3. Vbeta (60) and Jbeta (13) primers were used in the PCR. Only in-frame clones appear in the TCRdb table, and some are missing; sequencing was by immunoSEQ multiplex PCR. The sample contains over 150,000 clones, roughly four fifths of which appear only once. The origin of this receptor is a male donor in good health and CMV-seropositive. Sequenced material: PBMCs. The chain is built from TRBV28 and TRBJ1-2; D is unresolved. CDR3 loop: CASSLSNYGYTF. The CDR3 nucleotides read TGTGCCAGCAGCCTATCCAACTATGGCTACACCTTC.